What follows are 24 T cell receptor beta chains derived from one specimen sequenced in a study of blood T cell repertoires in COVID-19. Assay used: immunoSEQ multiplex PCR; TCRdb lists only in-frame clones, some missing. This sample has a few hundred thousand clones, with roughly 82% found just once. The material sequenced was peripheral blood. The receptors here all came from a woman aged 45-65 years with acute or convalescent COVID-19.

The chain is built from TRBV5-6 and TRBJ1-1; D unresolved. CDR1 SGHDT and CDR2 YYEEEE come from the germline V gene. With 3 bases removed from V and 1 base from J, the gap between germline ends came to 13 bases. The CDR3 contains 15 residues. In DNA, the CDR3 is TGTGCCAGCAGCTGGTTTGGTGGAGAGAACACTGAAGCTTTCTTT. Protein product: CASSWFGGENTEAFF.

The V and J genes are TRBV12-5 and TRBJ1-1; D is perhaps TRBD1 (6 bases). The germline V gene has CDR1 LGHNT and CDR2 FRNRAP. The CDR3 runs 15 residues. Between the trimmed V and J ends, which lost 0 bases and 5 bases, there was a span of 13 bases. The CDR3 loop is CASGLVTQGLTEAFF. In DNA, the CDR3 is TGTGCTAGTGGTTTGGTAACGCAGGGGCTAACTGAAGCTTTCTTT.

This clone was seen a single time. J is TRBJ2-7 and V is TRBV7-9; a possible D gene is TRBD2 (5 bases). Germline V gene sequence: CDR1 SEHNR, CDR2 FQNEAQ (reference sequence). The CDR3 is 13 residues long. V was clipped by 5 bases and J by 5 bases, with 13 bases between them. The CDR3 DNA reads as TGTGCCAGCAGCCGAACCCCGAGGGACGAGCAGTACTTC. Its protein is CASSRTPRDEQYF.

V gene TRBV3-1 (or the pseudogene TRBV3-2) combines with J gene TRBJ1-2; no definite D call. V gave up 4 bases and J gave up 6 bases, with 9 bases separating them. The CDR3 totals 12 residues. CDR1 and CDR2 from the germline V gene are LGHDT and YNNKEL (reference sequence). CDR3 sequence reads: CASSRRRDGYTF. The CDR3 DNA is TGTGCCAGCAGCCGGCGGAGGGATGGCTACACCTTC.

The gene calls are TRBV30 and TRBJ1-5, with 8 bases lining up with TRBD1. The CDR3 covers 14 residues. The trim removed 0 bases at V and 5 bases at J, leaving 3 bases unmatched. The germline V gene encodes CDR1 GTSNPN and CDR2 SVGIG (reference sequence). The CDR3 bases are TGTGCCTGGAGTGTTCAGGGGGCTTATCAGCCCCAGCATTTT. This gives the protein CAWSVQGAYQPQHF. Complete variable domain (other parts from reference TRBV30 and TRBJ1-5): SQTIHQWPATLVQPVGSPLSLECTVEGTSNPNLYWYRQAAGRGLQLLFYSVGIGQISSEVPQNLSASRPQDRQFILSSKKLLLSDSGFYLCAWSVQGAYQPQHFGDGTRLSIL.

The chain combines TRBV2 with TRBJ1-1; D ambiguous. The CDR3 length is 12 residues. Trimming cost V 6 bases and J 8 bases, with 13 bases left between them. Germline CDR1 and CDR2: SNHLY and FYNNEI. This CDR3 reads CASRSEPSEAFF. The CDR3 DNA reads as TGTGCCAGCAGATCGGAGCCCAGCGAAGCTTTCTTT.

The chain recombines TRBV18 with TRBJ2-5; 9 positions agree with TRBD1. This CDR3 has 15 amino acids. Germline assignment: CDR1 KGHSH and CDR2 LQKENI. The trim removed 3 bases at V and 2 bases at J, leaving 4 bases unmatched. CDR3: CASSPPGTGQETQYF. CDR3 DNA sequence: TGTGCCAGCTCACCCCCAGGGACAGGGCAAGAGACCCAGTACTTC.

The CDR3 region is CSASSPGLDYGYTF. DNA of the CDR3: TGCAGTGCTAGTAGTCCAGGGTTGGACTATGGCTACACCTTC. The V call is TRBV20-1, the J call TRBJ1-2; TRBD1 might be the D (5 bases). The CDR3 has 14 residues. Trimming stripped 3 bases from V and 3 bases from J, with 14 bases between. The germline V gene encodes CDR1 DFQATT and CDR2 SNEGSKA (reference sequence).

The chain recombines TRBV7-9 with TRBJ2-7; D is uncertain. The CDR3 extends over 12 amino acids. Trimming removed 5 bases at V and 6 bases at J, with 11 bases between. Germline CDR1 reads SEHNR; CDR2 reads FQNEAQ (reference sequence). The chain's CDR3 is CASSPNGGEQYF. The CDR3, as DNA: TGTGCCAGCAGCCCGAACGGCGGCGAGCAGTACTTC.

The CDR3 region has the DNA TGTGCCAGCAGTAGCAGGGCACACGAGCAGTACTTC. This gives the protein CASSSRAHEQYF. V is TRBV28 and J is TRBJ2-7, with a tentative D call TRBD1 (5 bases). The V and J ends lost 5 bases and 5 bases respectively, with 10 bases between them. The CDR3 length is 12 residues. In germline, CDR1 is MDHEN, CDR2 SYDVKM.

This chain joins TRBV20-1 and TRBJ1-2; 12 positions match TRBD1. The trim removed 3 bases at V and 9 bases at J, leaving 8 bases unmatched. From germline, CDR1 is DFQATT and CDR2 SNEGSKA (reference sequence). This CDR3 comprises 14 residues. CDR3 nucleotide sequence: TGCAGTGCTAGTGGAGAGGGACAGGGGGCTCGCTACACCTTC. Protein: CSASGEGQGARYTF.

This clone was counted a few times. The gene calls are TRBV6-6 and TRBJ1-2; unclear D gene. The CDR3 has 14 amino acids. V lost 1 base and J 6 bases, leaving 12 bases between the germline ends. Germline V gene lookup returns CDR1 MNHNY and CDR2 SVGAGI (reference sequence). In DNA, the CDR3 is TGTGCCAGCAGTTACTTCGGGGTTTCCCATGGCTACACCTTC. The encoded protein is CASSYFGVSHGYTF.

This sequence joins TRBV5-1 and TRBJ2-3; 14 positions agree with TRBD2. The CDR3 consists of 17 residues. V lost 0 bases to trimming and J lost 3 bases; unmatched junction nucleotides: 3. Per the germline V gene, CDR1 is SGHRS and CDR2 is YFSETQ. CDR3 nucleotide sequence: TGCGCCAGCAGCTTGGCGGGACTAGCGGGAGCGACAGATACGCAGTATTTT. Protein: CASSLAGLAGATDTQYF.

The rearrangement joins TRBV13 to TRBJ1-2; 7 nucleotides line up with TRBD1. The CDR3 is made up of 14 amino acids. V dropped 7 bases and J dropped 8; count of bases not matched to a gene: 13. Germline CDR1 PRHDT, CDR2 FYEKMQ (reference sequence). CDR3 sequence reads: CASIRRQGDGGYTF. The CDR3 nucleotides read TGTGCCAGCATCCGTAGACAGGGCGACGGGGGCTACACCTTC.

This clone was counted between two and nine times. The chain combines TRBV28 with TRBJ2-1, with D possibly being TRBD2 (8 bases). In germline, CDR1 is MDHEN, CDR2 SYDVKM. The CDR3 sequence is 16 residues long. With 2 bases removed from V and 4 bases from J, the gap between germline ends came to 15 bases. CDR3 DNA sequence: TGTGCCAGCAGTTTACGGGGGGGGACAGTTTACAATGAGCAGTTCTTC. Its translation is CASSLRGGTVYNEQFF.

The chain is built from TRBV3-1 (or the pseudogene TRBV3-2) and TRBJ1-2; TRBD1 matches 9 bases. The trim removed 4 bases at V and 1 base at J, leaving 13 bases unmatched. Germline V lookup: CDR1 LGHDT, CDR2 YNNKEL (reference sequence). This CDR3 spans 18 amino acids. CDR3 in amino acids: CASSRRPGQGGLNYGYTF. The CDR3 coding sequence is TGTGCCAGCAGCCGACGGCCGGGACAGGGCGGGCTTAACTATGGCTACACCTTC.

The V gene is TRBV19, the J gene TRBJ1-5; D uncertain. CDR1 and CDR2 from the germline V gene are LNHDA and SQIVND (reference sequence). The CDR3 runs 14 residues. V was trimmed by 4 bases and J by 11 bases, leaving 18 bases between them. The CDR3 loop is CASSRQAISPAQHF. The CDR3 DNA reads as TGTGCCAGTAGTAGGCAGGCCATATCTCCAGCCCAGCATTTT.

There are many counts of this clone. J is TRBJ2-7 and V is TRBV24-1; D perhaps matches TRBD2 (5 bases). The V gene lost 4 bases and the J gene lost 3 bases, with 12 bases spanning the gap. The CDR3 spans 14 residues. Per the germline V gene, CDR1 is KGHDR and CDR2 is SFDVKD. The CDR3 DNA is TGTGCCACCAGTGACCCGGAGACTAACTACGAGCAGTACTTC. Residues: CATSDPETNYEQYF.

The genes are TRBV7-3 and TRBJ1-1; 7 nucleotides match TRBD1. Germline CDR1 SGHTA, CDR2 FQGTGA. The V and J ends lost 4 bases and 1 base, in that order; junction bases with no gene match: 6. This CDR3 is built from 15 residues. CDR3 DNA sequence: TGTGCCAGCAGCTCCCAGGGGGTTGGGAACACTGAAGCTTTCTTT. It specifies CASSSQGVGNTEAFF.

V and J are TRBV6-5 and TRBJ2-2; 7 nucleotides match TRBD1. This CDR3 has 15 amino acids. V shed 6 bases, J shed 4 bases, and the junction held 8 bases outside the gene matches. Germline values: CDR1 MNHEY, CDR2 SVGAGI. As DNA, the CDR3 is TGTGCCAGCAGACTCTTCCGACAGGGCACCGGGGAGCTGTTTTTT. It encodes CASRLFRQGTGELFF.

J is TRBJ2-2 and V is TRBV7-3; D may be TRBD1 (5 bases). Germline CDR1 and CDR2: SGHTA and FQGTGA. V shed 5 bases and J shed 4 bases, with 11 bases lying between them. The CDR3 is 14 residues long. The CDR3 DNA is TGTGCCAGCAGCGTGACAGCTGGCACCGGGGAGCTGTTTTTT. This translates into CASSVTAGTGELFF.

The chain links TRBV24-1 to TRBJ2-1; 9 nucleotides agree with TRBD2. Germline V gene data show CDR1 as KGHDR and CDR2 as SFDVKD. V shed 4 bases, J shed 7 bases, and the junction held 16 bases outside the gene matches. The CDR3 contains 18 residues. CDR3: CATSDRSGSGRSGNEQFF. CDR3 nucleotide sequence: TGTGCCACCAGTGACCGAAGTGGTAGCGGGAGATCGGGGAATGAGCAGTTCTTC.

The chain recombines TRBV19 with TRBJ1-2; D is perhaps TRBD1 (6 bases). This CDR3 spans 12 amino acids. V shed 6 bases and J shed 4 bases, with 9 bases lying between them. Germline V gene data show CDR1 as LNHDA and CDR2 as SQIVND (reference sequence). This chain's CDR3 is CASRDRSYGYTF. The CDR3 bases are TGTGCCAGTAGGGACAGATCCTATGGCTACACCTTC.

The chain employs TRBV5-1 and TRBJ2-3, with 13 bases identical to TRBD2. Germline CDR1 reads SGHRS; CDR2 reads YFSETQ. This CDR3 is built from 17 residues. The V segment lost 4 bases and the J segment 0 bases; nucleotides outside the gene matches: 5. CDR3 residues: CASSRTSGSQSTDTQYF. CDR3 coding DNA: TGCGCCAGCAGCCGGACTAGCGGGAGTCAAAGCACAGATACGCAGTATTTT.